Listed below are T cell receptor beta chains from one sample, sequenced in a study of cytotoxic CD8 clonotypes in ibrutinib-treated CLL. Profiled with immunoSEQ multiplex PCR; TCRdb holds only in-frame clones, not every one. The sample holds some 290,000 clones, approximately 80% seen once. This material consisted of PBMCs, taken before ibrutinib treatment. The source of these receptors is a human donor with chronic lymphocytic leukemia. Each CDR3 is given with its conserved first and last residue. The D gene is left open where the match is weak. Clone size is not always given. Where it is, it says once, few, many or a class for expanded clones.

clone size	D gene	V gene	J gene	CDR3 protein	CDR3 DNA
NA	TRBD2	TRBV9	TRBJ2-5	CASSSGTSGRGETQYF	TGTGCCAGCAGCTCCGGGACTAGCGGGAGAGGAGAGACCCAGTACTTC
NA	NA	TRBV5-6	TRBJ1-5	CASSPKGYSNQPQHF	TGTGCCAGCAGTCCTAAGGGGTATAGCAATCAGCCCCAGCATTTT
NA	NA	TRBV27	TRBJ2-1	CASSLSGMSNEQFF	TGTGCCAGCAGTTTATCCGGGATGTCGAATGAGCAGTTCTTC
NA	TRBD2	TRBV5-1	TRBJ2-1	CASSLVGLAGIESINEQFF	TGCGCCAGCAGCTTGGTGGGACTAGCGGGGATCGAATCAATCAATGAGCAGTTCTTC
NA	NA	TRBV20-1	TRBJ2-5	CSARAAGTQYF	TGCAGTGCTAGGGCTGCGGGGACCCAGTACTTC
NA	NA	TRBV7-9	TRBJ2-3	CASSLTAVDTQYF	TGTGCCAGCAGCTTAACCGCGGTAGATACGCAGTATTTT
NA	NA	TRBV6-1	TRBJ1-5	CASSSPAQHF	TGTGCCAGCAGCTCTCCTGCCCAGCATTTT
NA	TRBD1	TRBV30	TRBJ2-7	CAWSVGRGIYEQYF	TGTGCCTGGAGTGTTGGCAGGGGGATCTACGAGCAGTACTTC
NA	TRBD1	TRBV7-3	TRBJ1-1	CASSYGQGNTEAFF	TGTGCCAGCAGCTACGGACAGGGGAACACTGAAGCTTTCTTT
NA	TRBD2	TRBV9	TRBJ2-1	CASSEIGGGSGSNNEQFF	TGTGCCAGCAGCGAGATCGGAGGGGGTAGCGGGAGTAACAATGAGCAGTTCTTC
NA	NA	TRBV5-6	TRBJ2-7	CASSRETGEQYF	TGTGCCAGCAGCCGGGAGACGGGCGAGCAGTACTTC
NA	NA	TRBV27	TRBJ1-5	CASSQPPGTNQPQHF	TGTGCCAGCAGTCAACCGCCCGGGACAAATCAGCCCCAGCATTTT
NA	NA	TRBV27	TRBJ1-1	CASTLTGGATEAFF	TGTGCCAGCACCCTGACAGGAGGAGCGACTGAAGCTTTCTTT
NA	NA	TRBV6-5	TRBJ2-1	CASNLRGSYNEQFF	TGTGCCAGCAACCTGAGAGGCTCCTACAATGAGCAGTTCTTC
NA	NA	TRBV10-1	TRBJ1-2	CASSESTRARYTF	TGCGCCAGCAGTGAGTCAACGAGGGCTCGCTACACCTTC
NA	TRBD1	TRBV6-4	TRBJ2-1	CASRITGGAYNEQFF	TGTGCCAGCAGAATTACAGGGGGAGCCTACAATGAGCAGTTCTTC
NA	TRBD1	TRBV7-7	TRBJ2-7	CASSPGTGGSYEQYF	TGTGCCAGCAGCCCTGGGACAGGGGGCTCCTACGAGCAGTACTTC
many	NA	TRBV7-8	TRBJ2-6	CASSLGGGSGANVLTF	TGTGCCAGCAGCTTAGGGGGCGGCTCTGGGGCCAACGTCCTGACTTTC
NA	NA	TRBV19	TRBJ1-5	CASSIVQAGNQPQHF	TGTGCCAGTAGTATTGTCCAAGCAGGGAATCAGCCCCAGCATTTT
NA	NA	TRBV11-2	TRBJ2-7	CASRPSFSREEAEQYF	TGTGCCAGCAGGCCGTCCTTTTCCAGGGAAGAAGCCGAGCAGTACTTC
few	TRBD2	TRBV19	TRBJ2-2	CASNAGLAGAIGELFF	TGTGCCAGTAACGCGGGACTAGCGGGAGCTATCGGGGAGCTGTTTTTT
NA	TRBD2	TRBV2	TRBJ2-1	CASVLAGVNEQFF	TGTGCCAGCGTCCTAGCGGGGGTGAATGAGCAGTTCTTC
few	NA	TRBV28	TRBJ2-1	CASSLHRRQPTYNEQFF	TGTGCCAGCAGTTTACATAGGAGACAGCCGACCTACAATGAGCAGTTCTTC
NA	TRBD2	TRBV28	TRBJ2-3	CASSFAGGPVYF	TGTGCCAGCAGTTTTGCGGGAGGGCCCGTGTATTTT
NA	TRBD1	TRBV7-2	TRBJ1-2	CASSPGGRSGYTF	TGTGCCAGCAGCCCAGGGGGCAGATCGGGCTACACCTTC
NA	NA	TRBV18	TRBJ1-5	CASSPDQGAHQPQHF	TGTGCCAGCTCACCAGACCAGGGTGCTCATCAGCCCCAGCATTTT
NA	NA	TRBV6-6	TRBJ2-2	CASSYASGGTGELFF	TGTGCCAGCAGTTACGCCAGCGGTGGCACCGGGGAGCTGTTTTTT
few	NA	TRBV6-6	TRBJ2-7	CASSYVGIGEQYF	TGTGCCAGCAGTTACGTGGGAATTGGGGAGCAGTACTTC
NA	NA	TRBV5-1	TRBJ2-2	CASSFDNTGELFF	TGCGCCAGCAGCTTCGACAACACCGGGGAGCTGTTTTTT
NA	TRBD2	TRBV7-2	TRBJ2-7	CASSLLAGEQYF	TGTGCCAGCAGCCTCCTAGCGGGAGAGCAGTACTTC
NA	NA	TRBV25-1	TRBJ2-7	CASSERTPRKRDLRFYF	TGTGCCAGCAGTGAACGGACACCGCGGAAACGGGACCTTAGGTTCTACTTC
NA	NA	TRBV2	TRBJ1-2	CASSALYGYTF	TGTGCCAGCAGTGCCCTATATGGCTACACCTTC
once	NA	TRBV5-6	TRBJ1-1	CASSGLKNTEAFF	TGTGCCAGCAGCGGACTCAAGAACACTGAAGCTTTCTTT
NA	TRBD1	TRBV28	TRBJ1-1	CASSFPLGTGMNTEAFF	TGTGCCAGCAGTTTCCCCCTAGGGACAGGAATGAACACTGAAGCTTTCTTT
NA	TRBD2	TRBV9	TRBJ2-3	CASSQRTSGTDTQYF	TGTGCCAGCAGCCAACGGACTAGCGGAACAGATACGCAGTATTTT
NA	TRBD1	TRBV15	TRBJ1-2	CATSRGSGGAGYGYTF	TGTGCCACCAGCAGAGGTTCAGGGGGCGCAGGGTATGGCTACACCTTC
NA	TRBD2	TRBV28	TRBJ2-3	CASSMPGLAGWWAATDTQYF	TGTGCCAGCAGTATGCCGGGACTAGCGGGGTGGTGGGCAGCCACAGATACGCAGTATTTT
NA	TRBD1	TRBV5-5	TRBJ2-3	CASSRTGSLGTDTQYF	TGTGCCAGCAGTAGGACAGGGTCCCTGGGCACAGATACGCAGTATTTT
NA	NA	TRBV2	TRBJ2-6	CASSGSDSGANVLTF	TGTGCCAGCAGTGGGTCAGACTCTGGGGCCAACGTCCTGACTTTC
NA	TRBD1	TRBV29-1	TRBJ1-4	CSVGTGVREKLFF	TGCAGCGTTGGGACAGGGGTTAGGGAAAAACTGTTTTTT
NA	NA	TRBV7-2	TRBJ2-7	CASRFTSSYEQYF	TGTGCCAGCAGGTTTACTAGCTCCTACGAGCAGTACTTC
NA	TRBD2	TRBV4-2	TRBJ2-5	CASSPIAGEGETQYF	TGTGCCAGCAGCCCGATAGCGGGAGAAGGGGAGACCCAGTACTTC
NA	TRBD1	TRBV6-5	TRBJ2-5	CASRGWTGRETQYF	TGTGCCAGCAGAGGCTGGACAGGGAGGGAGACCCAGTACTTC
NA	NA	TRBV4-1	TRBJ2-7	CASSQDGPPSYEQYF	TGCGCCAGCAGCCAAGATGGGCCTCCGTCCTACGAGCAGTACTTC
NA	NA	TRBV11-2	TRBJ2-3	CASSLDRPGTSTQYF	TGTGCCAGCAGCTTAGATCGCCCAGGGACAAGTACGCAGTATTTT
few	NA	TRBV2	TRBJ2-2	CASSDRGGTGELFF	TGTGCCAGCAGTGACAGGGGAGGCACCGGGGAGCTGTTTTTT
NA	NA	TRBV18	TRBJ1-2	CASSPLGWGYTF	TGTGCCAGCTCACCACTCGGTTGGGGCTACACCTTC
NA	TRBD2	TRBV11-3	TRBJ2-1	CASSPSGTSGSKYNEQFF	TGTGCCAGCAGCCCCAGTGGGACTAGCGGGAGTAAATACAATGAGCAGTTCTTC
NA	NA	TRBV7-3	TRBJ2-1	CASSSQLRDEQFF	TGTGCCAGCAGCTCACAGCTCCGGGATGAGCAGTTCTTC
NA	NA	TRBV10-1	TRBJ2-2	CASSKGAATGELFF	TGCGCCAGCAGTAAAGGAGCCGCGACGGGGGAGCTGTTTTTT
NA	TRBD1	TRBV29-1	TRBJ1-2	CSVRSATGSGYTF	TGCAGCGTTCGGTCGGCGACAGGGAGTGGCTACACCTTC
NA	NA	TRBV20-1	TRBJ1-1	CSLTVNTEAFF	TGCAGTTTAACGGTGAACACTGAAGCTTTCTTT
NA	NA	TRBV7-3	TRBJ2-5	CASSLRGWNQETQYF	TGTGCCAGCAGCTTACGTGGATGGAACCAAGAGACCCAGTACTTC
once	NA	TRBV10-3	TRBJ2-5	CATRGGETQYF	TGTGCCACCAGGGGGGGAGAGACCCAGTACTTC
NA	TRBD1	TRBV30	TRBJ2-5	CAWSRGLQETQYF	TGTGCCTGGAGTAGGGGGCTTCAAGAGACCCAGTACTTC
once	TRBD2	TRBV15	TRBJ2-7	CATSRPRTSGLLEQYF	TGTGCCACCAGCAGGCCAAGGACTAGCGGACTTCTCGAGCAGTACTTC
NA	NA	TRBV30	TRBJ2-3	CAWSVYPGDTQYF	TGTGCCTGGAGTGTCTACCCAGGCGATACGCAGTATTTT